This passage covers 25 T cell receptor beta chains from one sample sequenced in a study of beta chain features in type 1 diabetes. Findings and caveats of the study: Moderate yet significant TCRB CDR3 shortening was seen in Type 1 diabetes patients in all four CD4+ subsets.

Their cognate antigens are unknown. As every portion of the isolated RNA was reverse transcribed, the sequencing read expressed TCRB transcripts. The method was immunoSEQ multiplex PCR; TCRdb's version includes in-frame clones alone and lacks a portion of them. The sample yields almost 350,000 clones, around 9.3% seen once. Sample: central memory CD4+ T cells from blood. Receptor source: a man aged 25 to 40 with type 1 diabetes.

This clone showed up just a few times. This chain joins TRBV6-4 and TRBJ2-5, with D unresolved. Trimming took off 2 bases at V and 1 base at J, with 5 bases between the two ends. Germline lookup yields CDR1 MRHNA and CDR2 SNTAGT. This CDR3 region has 13 residues. CDR3 region: CASSDAVQETQYF. CDR3 DNA sequence: TGTGCCAGCAGTGACGCAGTCCAAGAGACCCAGTACTTC.

The V call is TRBV7-2, the J call TRBJ2-5; D might be TRBD1 (7 bases). The CDR3 extends over 15 amino acids. Germline CDR1 and CDR2: SGHTA and FQGNSA. The V gene lost 0 bases and the J gene lost 5 bases, with 13 bases spanning the gap. The CDR3 spells CASSLAAGGWETQYF. The CDR3 DNA reads TGTGCCAGCAGCTTAGCGGCAGGGGGGTGGGAGACCCAGTACTTC. Full variable domain (missing parts from reference TRBV7-2 and TRBJ2-5): GAGVSQSPSNKVTEKGKDVELRCDPISGHTALYWYRQSLGQGLEFLIYFQGNSAPDKSGLPSDRFSAERTGGSVSTLTIQRTQQEDSAVYLCASSLAAGGWETQYFGPGTRLLVL.

This chain connects TRBV11-3 to TRBJ2-2; D remains unclear. CDR3 length equals 14 residues. The germline CDR1 and CDR2 sequences are SGHNT and YENEEA. V lost 8 bases and J 0 bases, leaving 10 bases between the germline ends. CDR3 bases: TGTGCCAGCCGGGCAGCCCCGAACACCGGGGAGCTGTTTTTT. This codes for CASRAAPNTGELFF.

CDR3 sequence (DNA): TGTGCCAGCTCACCACAGCCCTCCTACGAGCAGTACTTC. It is translated as CASSPQPSYEQYF. V usage is TRBV18 and J usage is TRBJ2-7; D is undetermined. The CDR3 consists of 13 residues. V was shortened by 1 base and J by 0 bases, with 4 bases between the two germline ends. Germline V gene sequence: CDR1 KGHSH, CDR2 LQKENI.

In this sample, this clone turned up a few times. This chain connects TRBV19 to TRBJ1-1; D remains unclear. The CDR3 consists of 13 residues. Trimming stripped 5 bases from V and 1 base from J, with 8 bases between. The germline gives CDR1 LNHDA, CDR2 SQIVND (reference sequence). The CDR3 DNA sequence: TGTGCCAGTAGTTTGGGCACGAACACTGAAGCTTTCTTT. It specifies CASSLGTNTEAFF.

The chain carries TRBV29-1 and TRBJ2-7; TRBD1 matches at 8 bases. CDR3 length: 15 amino acids. CDR1 is SQVTM and CDR2 is ANQGSEA in the germline V gene. V shed 6 bases, J shed 4 bases, and the junction held 14 bases outside the gene matches. CDR3 loop: CSVAKGAGGPYEQYF. The DNA for the CDR3 is TGCAGCGTGGCTAAAGGGGCAGGGGGCCCATACGAGCAGTACTTC.

There are a few counts of this clone. This chain connects TRBV6-5 to TRBJ2-5, with D uncertain. The CDR3 has 13 residues. The V gene's germline CDR1 is MNHEY and CDR2 SVGAGI. V dropped 2 bases and J dropped 4 bases, with 8 bases sitting between them. Written as DNA, the CDR3 is TGTGCCAGCAGTTACCGGCCCGTAGAGACCCAGTACTTC. It is translated as CASSYRPVETQYF.

The V and J genes are TRBV6-6 and TRBJ2-1; D ambiguous. Germline CDR1 and CDR2: MNHNY and SVGAGI (reference sequence). Between the trimmed V and J ends, which lost 9 bases and 6 bases, there was a span of 9 bases. This CDR3 is 11 amino acids long. CDR3 sequence reads: CASRTSNEQFF. The CDR3 DNA is TGTGCCAGTCGGACCTCCAATGAGCAGTTCTTC.

This clone has just a few counts. This chain connects TRBV30 to TRBJ1-1, with D unclear. Deletions cut 1 base from V and 7 bases from J, with 7 bases between. The germline CDR1 and CDR2 sequences are GTSNPN and SVGIG (reference sequence). The CDR3 runs 11 residues. CDR3 in amino acids: CAWSEQLEAFF. As DNA, the CDR3 is TGTGCCTGGAGTGAACAGCTTGAAGCTTTCTTT.

This rearrangement joins TRBV28 to TRBJ1-5; D may be TRBD1 (5 bases). CDR1 and CDR2 from the germline V gene are MDHEN and SYDVKM. There are 12 residues in the CDR3. V lost 6 bases to trimming and J lost 9 bases, with 12 bases between them. This CDR3 reads CASSPSRGPQHF. CDR3 nucleotide sequence: TGTGCCAGCAGCCCATCTAGGGGGCCCCAGCATTTT.

Only a few counts were recorded for this clone. This chain joins TRBV23-1 and TRBJ1-4; TRBD1 aligns across 8 bases. TRBV23-1 has ORF status, its function being uncertain. This CDR3 is built from 15 residues. V was pared by 7 bases and J by 8 bases, with 12 bases of the junction left unmatched. Here the CDR3 DNA reads TGCGCCAGCACCAAAGTTGGGGCAGGGGGCGAAAAACTGTTTTTT. Its protein product is CASTKVGAGGEKLFF.

This rearrangement joins TRBV19 to TRBJ1-1; D gene unclear. This CDR3 has 15 residues. With 0 bases removed from V and 5 bases from J, the gap between germline ends came to 13 bases. Per the germline V gene, CDR1 is LNHDA and CDR2 is SQIVND (reference sequence). The CDR3: CASSIEVNGGTEAFF. The CDR3 DNA reads TGTGCCAGTAGTATAGAAGTCAACGGCGGGACTGAAGCTTTCTTT. The whole variable domain, remainder taken from reference TRBV19 and TRBJ1-1, is DGGITQSPKYLFRKEGQNVTLSCEQNLNHDAMYWYRQDPGQGLRLIYYSQIVNDFQKGDIAEGYSVSREKKESFPLTVTSAQKNPTAFYLCASSIEVNGGTEAFFGQGTRLTVV.

This clone has only a few counts. This chain connects TRBV29-1 to TRBJ1-4; D not resolved. This CDR3 spans 12 amino acids. Germline V CDR1 and CDR2: SQVTM, ANQGSEA. V lost 4 bases and J lost 8, with 11 bases in between. The CDR3 DNA reads TGCAGCGTTGGGGGAGGAGAAGAAAAACTGTTTTTT. This sequence encodes CSVGGGEEKLFF.

The table lists this clone with many counts. This chain links TRBV7-2 with TRBJ2-3; D is ambiguous. Trimming removed 1 base at V and 6 bases at J, with 8 bases between. The CDR3 runs to 13 residues. Germline loops: CDR1 SGHTA, CDR2 FQGNSA. The CDR3 loop is CASSLDSIDTQYF. Here the CDR3 DNA reads TGTGCCAGCAGCTTAGATAGCATCGATACGCAGTATTTT. Based on the CDR3 plus reference TRBV7-2 and TRBJ2-3, the full variable domain is GAGVSQSPSNKVTEKGKDVELRCDPISGHTALYWYRQSLGQGLEFLIYFQGNSAPDKSGLPSDRFSAERTGGSVSTLTIQRTQQEDSAVYLCASSLDSIDTQYFGPGTRLTVL.

This clone was observed a handful of times. The gene calls are TRBV4-1 and TRBJ1-2; 8 bases are shared with TRBD1. J was trimmed by 4 bases and V by 1 base; bases with no gene match: 2. The germline gives CDR1 MGHRA, CDR2 YSYEKL. This CDR3 spans 14 amino acids. CDR3 loop: CASSQGGQAYGYTF. For the CDR3, the DNA is TGCGCCAGCAGCCAAGGGGGACAGGCCTATGGCTACACCTTC.

On this clone: One end of the junction is discordant with germline, which a read error may explain. The sample contains more than one DNA sequence encoding this CDR3. The chain employs TRBV10-3 and TRBJ1-5; D not certain. Per germline, CDR1 ENHRY and CDR2 SYGVKD. This CDR3 region has 13 residues. CDR3: CAISENSNQPQHF. For the CDR3, the DNA is TGCGCCATCAGTGAGAACAGCAATCAGCCCCAGCATTTT.

This clone has a count of ten or more. The chain joins TRBV28 to TRBJ2-7, with 10 bases matching TRBD1. V lost 4 bases and J lost 2; bases outside the gene matches: 5. The CDR3 sequence is 15 residues long. Germline V gene data show CDR1 as MDHEN and CDR2 as SYDVKM. The CDR3 bases are TGTGCCAGCAGTTCGGGGACAGGGGACGCCTACGAGCAGTACTTC. Amino acid sequence: CASSSGTGDAYEQYF.

This clone was seen only a few times. The V call is TRBV10-3, the J call TRBJ2-3, with TRBD2 matching 10 bases. Per the germline V gene, CDR1 is ENHRY and CDR2 is SYGVKD. V was clipped by 6 bases and J by 1 base; unmatched bases: 4. CDR3 length: 15 amino acids. DNA of the CDR3: TGTGCCATCAGCCTAGCGGGGGCCCGCACAGATACGCAGTATTTT. It specifies CAISLAGARTDTQYF.

This clone was recorded a few times. V is TRBV7-2 and J is TRBJ1-1; tentatively, D is TRBD1 (5 bases). Trimming cost V 5 bases and J 11 bases, with 15 bases left between them. The CDR3 consists of 12 residues. Germline CDR1 reads SGHTA; CDR2 reads FQGNSA. In DNA, the CDR3 is TGTGCCAGCAGCCTCCCGGGGGGGAGGGCTTTCTTT. This sequence encodes CASSLPGGRAFF.

A few counts support this clone. The chain is built from TRBV7-2 and TRBJ2-3; a weak D match, TRBD1 (5 bases). The V end lost 5 bases, the J end lost 0 bases, and 12 bases lay between the germline ends. The CDR3 is 15 residues long. Germline V CDR1 and CDR2: SGHTA, FQGNSA. CDR3 sequence reads: CASSGTRGSTDTQYF. CDR3 nucleotide sequence: TGTGCCAGCAGCGGAACAAGGGGAAGCACAGATACGCAGTATTTT.

CDR3 region: CASSLYTDTQYF. CDR3 DNA: TGTGCCAGCAGTTTATATACAGATACGCAGTATTTT. The genes are TRBV28 and TRBJ2-3; D is unclear. Trimming cost V 1 base and J 3 bases, with 2 bases left between them. Germline loops: CDR1 MDHEN, CDR2 SYDVKM. The CDR3 has 12 residues. Supplemented by reference TRBV28 and TRBJ2-3, the full variable domain reads DVKVTQSSRYLVKRTGEKVFLECVQDMDHENMFWYRQDPGLGLRLIYFSYDVKMKEKGDIPEGYSVSREKKERFSLILESASTNQTSMYLCASSLYTDTQYFGPGTRLTVL.

This clone was observed a handful of times. The J gene is TRBJ2-2, the V gene TRBV14; D possibly corresponds to TRBD1 (6 bases). This CDR3 spans 13 amino acids. V gave up 2 bases and J gave up 8 bases, with 9 bases separating them. CDR1 is SGHDN and CDR2 is FVKESK in the germline V gene. The CDR3 loop is CASSQQGSGELFF. Written as DNA, the CDR3 is TGTGCCAGCAGCCAACAGGGGTCAGGGGAGCTGTTTTTT.

The V and J genes are TRBV30 and TRBJ1-6; 7 nucleotides line up with TRBD1. The CDR3 loop spans 13 amino acids. CDR1 and CDR2 (germline): GTSNPN, SVGIG (reference sequence). Trimming cost V 8 bases and J 9 bases; bases outside gene matches: 10. In DNA form, the CDR3 reads TGTGCCGGGTCGGGACAGTATCGTTCACCCCTCCACTTT. It specifies CAGSGQYRSPLHF.

The chain has TRBV7-2 and TRBJ2-3, with D perhaps matching TRBD2 (6 bases). The CDR3 has 14 residues. Germline CDR1 reads SGHTA; CDR2 reads FQGNSA. V lost 8 bases and J 5 bases, leaving 17 bases between the germline ends. Here the CDR3 reads CASRSGFSIDTQYF. Written as DNA, the CDR3 is TGTGCCAGCCGAAGCGGGTTCAGTATAGATACGCAGTATTTT.

The DNA for the CDR3 is TGTGCCAGCAGCTTAGGTCTCGGGATGACAGATACGCAGTATTTT. Residues: CASSLGLGMTDTQYF. The chain recombines TRBV11-2 with TRBJ2-3; the D gene is possibly TRBD2 (5 bases). In germline, CDR1 is SGHAT, CDR2 FQNNGV. Deletions cut 1 base from V and 3 bases from J, with 11 bases between. The CDR3 consists of 15 residues.